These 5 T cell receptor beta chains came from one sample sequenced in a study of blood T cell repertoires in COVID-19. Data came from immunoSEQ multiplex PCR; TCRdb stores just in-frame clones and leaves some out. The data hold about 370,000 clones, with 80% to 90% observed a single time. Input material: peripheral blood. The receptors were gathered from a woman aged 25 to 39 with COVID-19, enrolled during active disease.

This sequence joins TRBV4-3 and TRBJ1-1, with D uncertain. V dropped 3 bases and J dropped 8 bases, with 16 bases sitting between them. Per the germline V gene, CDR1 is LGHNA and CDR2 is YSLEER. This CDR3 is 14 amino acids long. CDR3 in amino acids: CASSQTLGEEEAFF. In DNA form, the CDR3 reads TGCGCCAGCAGCCAGACCCTCGGGGAGGAGGAAGCTTTCTTT.

CDR3 in amino acids: CASSQDPARPTYEQYF. CDR3 nucleotide sequence: TGTGCCAGCAGCCAAGACCCAGCGAGACCCACCTACGAGCAGTACTTC. This rearrangement joins TRBV3-1 (or the pseudogene TRBV3-2) to TRBJ2-7; D gene unclear. The V end was cut by 0 bases, the J end by 2 bases, with 14 bases between. The CDR3 covers 16 residues. Germline CDR1 reads LGHDT; CDR2 reads YNNKEL (reference sequence).

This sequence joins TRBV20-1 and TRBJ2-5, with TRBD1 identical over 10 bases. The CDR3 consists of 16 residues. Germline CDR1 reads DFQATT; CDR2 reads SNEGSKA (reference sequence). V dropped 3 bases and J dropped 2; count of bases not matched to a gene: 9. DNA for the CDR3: TGCAGTGCTAGTCCCCCCGGACAGGGGGTTCAAGAGACCCAGTACTTC. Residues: CSASPPGQGVQETQYF.

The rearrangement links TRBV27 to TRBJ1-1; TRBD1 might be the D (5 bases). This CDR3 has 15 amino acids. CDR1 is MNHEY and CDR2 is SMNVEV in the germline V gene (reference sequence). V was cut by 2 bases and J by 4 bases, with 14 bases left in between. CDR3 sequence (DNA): TGTGCCAGCAGTTTAAACTGGGGCGGAAGCACTGAAGCTTTCTTT. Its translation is CASSLNWGGSTEAFF.

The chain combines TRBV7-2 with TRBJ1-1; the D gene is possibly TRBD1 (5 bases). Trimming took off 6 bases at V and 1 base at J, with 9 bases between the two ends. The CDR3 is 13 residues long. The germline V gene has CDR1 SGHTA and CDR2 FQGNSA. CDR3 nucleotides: TGTGCCAGCAGGGGGGGGAGGAACACTGAAGCTTTCTTT. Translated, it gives CASRGGRNTEAFF.